This paragraph covers one T cell receptor beta chain sequence. The antigen is undetermined. V was clipped by 5 bases and J by 4 bases; unmatched bases: 10. Germline V gene lookup returns CDR1 MNHEY and CDR2 SMNVEV (reference sequence). The length of the CDR3 is 16 residues. This sample stems from a study of cytomegalovirus exposure and HLA in healthy donors. Study results and caveats: Most TCR beta V segments were productive about 87% or about 30% of the time in an earlier analysis. A later analysis found TCR association rates differed by HLA locus, highest for DRB1 and lowest for HLA-C.

The PCR contained 60 Vbeta and 13 Jbeta primers. Clones were read by immunoSEQ multiplex PCR, and TCRdb kept only the in-frame ones, dropping some. In the table there are around 220,000 clones, roughly four fifths of which are singletons. Donors counted as nominally healthy when sampled, yet unrecorded immune exposures were likely. The chain is built from TRBV27 and TRBJ2-1; the match to TRBD2 covers 8 bases. The specimen sequenced was PBMCs. The source of this sequence is a girl aged 5-17 years in good health and CMV-seronegative. CDR3 amino acids: CASSQLTSGSYNEQFF. For the CDR3, the DNA is TGTGCCAGCAGTCAGCTAACTAGCGGCTCATACAATGAGCAGTTCTTC.